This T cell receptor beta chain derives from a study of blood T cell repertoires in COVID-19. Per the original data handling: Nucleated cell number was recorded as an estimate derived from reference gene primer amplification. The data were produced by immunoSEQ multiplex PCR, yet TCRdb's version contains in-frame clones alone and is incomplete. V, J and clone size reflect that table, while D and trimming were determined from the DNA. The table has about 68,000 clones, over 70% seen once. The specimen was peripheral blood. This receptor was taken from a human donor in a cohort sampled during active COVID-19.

The CDR3 DNA reads as TGCGCCAGCAGTCAATCAACCGGGGGCGAGCAGTACTTC. Translation: CASSQSTGGEQYF. The chain carries TRBV23-1 and TRBJ2-7; the D gene is possibly TRBD2 (6 bases). TRBV23-1 is given ORF status, its function remaining uncertain. Trimming stripped 0 bases from V and 6 bases from J, with 9 bases between. CDR3 length: 13 amino acids.